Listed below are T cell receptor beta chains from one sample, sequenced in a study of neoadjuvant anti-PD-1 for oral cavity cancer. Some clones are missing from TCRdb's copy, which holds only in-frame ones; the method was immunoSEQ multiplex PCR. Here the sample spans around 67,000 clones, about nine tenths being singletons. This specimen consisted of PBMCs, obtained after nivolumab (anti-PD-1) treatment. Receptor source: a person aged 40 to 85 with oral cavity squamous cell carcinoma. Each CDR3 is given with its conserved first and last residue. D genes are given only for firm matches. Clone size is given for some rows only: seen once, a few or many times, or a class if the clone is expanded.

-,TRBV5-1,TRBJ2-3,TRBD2,TGCGCCTCAAGACTAGCGGGATGGACAGATACGCAGTATTTT,CASRLAGWTDTQYF
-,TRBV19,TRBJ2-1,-,TGTGCCAGTAGTTCAACGATCGCCTTCGGGTACAGGTTCTTC,CASSSTIAFGYRFF
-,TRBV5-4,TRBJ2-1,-,TGTGCCAGCAGCTTGGACTTCAATGAGCAGTTCTTC,CASSLDFNEQFF
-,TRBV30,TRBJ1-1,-,TGTGCCTGGAGGTCCCGGGTATTGAGGGCTGAAGCTTTCTTT,CAWRSRVLRAEAFF
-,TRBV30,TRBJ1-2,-,TGTGCCTGGAGTGTATGGGAGCAGGGTAACTATGGCTACACCTTC,CAWSVWEQGNYGYTF
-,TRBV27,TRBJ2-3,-,TGTGCCAGCAGTCTAGTGCGGGCTAGCACAGATACGCAGTATTTT,CASSLVRASTDTQYF
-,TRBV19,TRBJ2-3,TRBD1,TGTGCCAGTGGGGGACAGGGCACAGATACGCAGTATTTT,CASGGQGTDTQYF
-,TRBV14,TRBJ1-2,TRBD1,TGTGCCAGCAGCCACTGGGACAGCGAAAACTATGGCTACACCTTC,CASSHWDSENYGYTF
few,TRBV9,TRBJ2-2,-,TGTGCCAGCAGCCCCCGAGGGCAGGGGTACACCGGGGAGCTGTTTTTT,CASSPRGQGYTGELFF
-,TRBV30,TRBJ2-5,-,TGTGCCTGGAGTGTGGGTCAGGGGATAGAGACCCAGTACTTC,CAWSVGQGIETQYF
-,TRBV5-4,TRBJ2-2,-,TGTGCCAGCAGCTTAGGGGCCTCGAACACCGGGGAGCTGTTTTTT,CASSLGASNTGELFF
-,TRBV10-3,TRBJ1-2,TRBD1,TGTGCCATCAGTGAGTCTGGGGACAGGGTCGGCGGCTACACCTTC,CAISESGDRVGGYTF
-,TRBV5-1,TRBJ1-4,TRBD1,TGCGCCAGCAGCGAAGGGACAGTGGGTAATGAAAAACTGTTTTTT,CASSEGTVGNEKLFF
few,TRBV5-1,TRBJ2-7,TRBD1,TGCGCCAGCAGCGAGACAGGGTTCTCCTACGAGCAGTACTTC,CASSETGFSYEQYF
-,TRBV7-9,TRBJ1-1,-,TGTGCCAGCAGCCCCATGGCAGCCGCGAACACTGAAGCTTTCTTT,CASSPMAAANTEAFF
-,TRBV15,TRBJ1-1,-,TGTGCCACCAACGAACACGGGCGAACTGAAGCTTTCTTT,CATNEHGRTEAFF
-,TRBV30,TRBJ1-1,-,TGTGCCTGGACGGGGGGTACCACTGAAGCTTTCTTT,CAWTGGTTEAFF
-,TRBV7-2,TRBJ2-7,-,TGTGCCAGCAGCTCCAGGGGCCACAGCTACGAGCAGTACTTC,CASSSRGHSYEQYF
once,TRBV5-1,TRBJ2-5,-,TGCGCCAGCAGCTCCCCGGGGTACCAAGAGACCCAGTACTTC,CASSSPGYQETQYF
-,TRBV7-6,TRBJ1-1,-,TGTGCCAGCAGCTTAGGGGGTTCTGAAGCTTTCTTT,CASSLGGSEAFF
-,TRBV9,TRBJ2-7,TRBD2,TGTGCCAGCAGCGTAGGGGGGAGGGCCCTGTACGAGCAGTACTTC,CASSVGGRALYEQYF
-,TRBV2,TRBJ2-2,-,TGTGCCAGCAGTGATATTGGGTCGAACACCGGGGAGCTGTTTTTT,CASSDIGSNTGELFF
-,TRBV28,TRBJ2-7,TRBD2,TGTGCCAGCAGTCATGGGACTAGCGCCTACGAGCAGTACTTC,CASSHGTSAYEQYF
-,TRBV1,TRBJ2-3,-,TGCACCAGCAGCCAAGTCTGGCGGGTTTCACCGGGTTATACGCAGTATTTT,CTSSQVWRVSPGYTQYF
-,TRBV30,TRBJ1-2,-,TGTGCCTGGAGCAGGGTATATGGCTACACCTTC,CAWSRVYGYTF
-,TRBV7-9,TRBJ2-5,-,TGTGCCACCTTGTTTGTGGTAGGACTCCAAGAGACCCAGTACTTC,CATLFVVGLQETQYF
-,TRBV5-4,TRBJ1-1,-,TGTGCCAGCATCAGGAGGGGAGCGAACACTGAAGCTTTCTTT,CASIRRGANTEAFF
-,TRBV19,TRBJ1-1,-,TGTGCCAGTAGTATAGATCGAAGGGTTGAAGCTTTCTTT,CASSIDRRVEAFF
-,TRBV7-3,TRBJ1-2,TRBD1,TGTGCCAGCAGCTTCAGTCCGGGACAGGGGGCGTATGGCTACACCTTC,CASSFSPGQGAYGYTF
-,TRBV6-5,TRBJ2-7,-,TGTGCCAGCGTCCCGGGCCCCGGCTACGAGCAGTACTTC,CASVPGPGYEQYF
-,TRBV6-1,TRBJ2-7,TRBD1,TGTGCCGTACAACAGGGGACCTCCTACGAGCAGTACTTC,CAVQQGTSYEQYF
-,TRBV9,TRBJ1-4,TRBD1,TGTGCCAGCAGCGCAGGGACAGGACGAACTAATGAAAAACTGTTTTTT,CASSAGTGRTNEKLFF
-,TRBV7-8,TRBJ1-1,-,TGTGCCAGCAGCTTAGCCCGCCCTAGACAGAACACTGAAGCTTTCTTT,CASSLARPRQNTEAFF
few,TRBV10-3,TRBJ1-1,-,TGTGCCATCAGTGGGTCAGGGGTGGGCACTGAAGCTTTCTTT,CAISGSGVGTEAFF
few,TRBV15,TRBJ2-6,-,TGTGCCACCAGCAGAGAAGGACCCCTTAGATTTGGGGCCAACGTCCTGACTTTC,CATSREGPLRFGANVLTF
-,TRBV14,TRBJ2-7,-,TGTGCCAGCAGCCTAGCCAGCGGGCCCTACGAGCAGTACTTC,CASSLASGPYEQYF
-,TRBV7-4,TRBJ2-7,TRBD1,TGTGCCAGCAGCTTCGACAGGGGGCGGTACGAGCAGTACTTC,CASSFDRGRYEQYF
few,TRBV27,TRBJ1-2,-,TGTGCCAGCAGTCCGACAGGATTTGAACTCTATGGCTACACCTTC,CASSPTGFELYGYTF
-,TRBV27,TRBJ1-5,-,TGTGCCAGCAGTTTATCCGGAACTAGTCAGCCCCAGCATTTT,CASSLSGTSQPQHF
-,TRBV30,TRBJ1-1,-,TGTGCCTGGCAGGTGGCGGGGATGAACACTGAAGCTTTCTTT,CAWQVAGMNTEAFF
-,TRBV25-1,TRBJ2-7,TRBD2,TGTGCCAGCAGTGATCAACCCCGCCCAGCGGGGTCCTCCTACGAGCAGTACTTC,CASSDQPRPAGSSYEQYF
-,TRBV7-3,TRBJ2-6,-,TGTGCCAGCAGCTCCTCACAGGGCCCTGGGGCCAACGTCCTGACTTTC,CASSSSQGPGANVLTF
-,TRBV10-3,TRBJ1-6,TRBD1,TGTGCCATCAGTGACGAGGGGGCAGGTTCACCCCTCCACTTT,CAISDEGAGSPLHF
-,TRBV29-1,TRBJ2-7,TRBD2,TGCAGCGTTGCTAGCGGGAACTCCTACGAGCAGTACTTC,CSVASGNSYEQYF